Sequencing of this T cell receptor beta chain was carried out in a study of shared clonotypes between healthy human individuals. Germline V gene sequence: CDR1 SQVTM, CDR2 ANQGSEA. The CDR3 spans 12 residues. The V end lost 5 bases, the J end lost 2 bases, and 8 bases lay between the germline ends. Profiling relied on immunoSEQ multiplex PCR, and the TCRdb table lists in-frame clones only, not all of them. The table has approximately 1.5 million clones, around 98% seen once; the top ten hold about 0.4%. The V gene is TRBV29-1, the J gene TRBJ2-3; the D is unclear. Sequencing was done on a sample of naive CD4+ T cells sorted from blood. The sample's subset: CD45RA+ positively selected. The origin of this receptor is a man aged 25 to 40 in good health. The DNA of the CDR3 is TGCAGCGTTTCTCCCTACACAGATACGCAGTATTTT. Its protein product is CSVSPYTDTQYF.